The T cell receptor (beta chain) under discussion was sequenced for a study of radiotherapy plus CTLA-4 blockade in lung cancer. Study in general: Across the patients, objective responses occurred in approximately 20%, and disease control in 30% to 35%.

Focal radiation was given together with CTLA-4 blockade (ipilimumab) to patients with chemo-refractory metastatic non-small-cell lung cancer. The germline gives CDR1 GTSNPN, CDR2 SVGIG (reference sequence). V lost 3 bases, J lost 2 bases, and 17 bases lay in between. This CDR3 has 15 amino acids. Study conclusions and caveats: Reports identified early blood T cell clone dynamics, with interferon-beta, as the best response predictor. Radiotherapy was combined with ipilimumab, and tumor-derived TCR clones then expanded in blood.

Of note for this clone: Its antigen is unidentified.

Measured with immunoSEQ multiplex PCR; TCRdb has only the in-frame clones, and not every one. The table records about 60,000 clones, around 76% of them present only once. The receptor was derived from a human donor with non-small cell lung cancer who had a complete response to radiotherapy plus ipilimumab. The sequencing used peripheral blood, collected from a patient treated with radiotherapy plus ipilimumab. V is TRBV30 and J is TRBJ2-7; tentatively, D is TRBD1 (7 bases). CDR3 nucleotides: TGTGCCTGGAGGTACGAGGCAGGGGGGACCTACGAGCAGTACTTC. It yields the protein CAWRYEAGGTYEQYF.